One and the same sample provided the 25 T cell receptor beta chains below, sequenced in a study of cytotoxic CD8 clonotypes in ibrutinib-treated CLL. Data came from immunoSEQ multiplex PCR; TCRdb stores just in-frame clones and leaves some out. The table records approximately 170,000 clones, roughly 84% of them present only once. This specimen was PBMCs, taken at disease progression, from a patient treated with ibrutinib. The receptors originated from a human donor with chronic lymphocytic leukemia.

The chain uses TRBV5-1 and TRBJ1-2, with D unclear. CDR1 is SGHRS, CDR2 YFSETQ, per germline. This CDR3 is built from 13 residues. V lost 2 bases and J lost 2, with 7 bases in between. The CDR3 coding sequence is TGCGCCAGCAGCTTCTCGGAGAACTATGGCTACACCTTC. Residues: CASSFSENYGYTF.

The chain joins TRBV29-1 to TRBJ2-1; 14 bases line up with TRBD2. This CDR3 spans 19 amino acids. Trimming at V came to 7 bases and at J to 3 bases, leaving 17 bases not matched to a gene. Germline values: CDR1 SQVTM, CDR2 ANQGSEA. CDR3 protein: CSAVSLGLAGEGFYNEQFF. DNA for the CDR3: TGCAGCGCCGTATCCTTGGGACTAGCGGGGGAAGGATTCTACAATGAGCAGTTCTTC.

The V gene is TRBV7-9, the J gene TRBJ2-6; maybe TRBD2 (7 bases). This CDR3 has 17 residues. Trimming cost V 7 bases and J 0 bases, with 16 bases left between them. CDR1 is SEHNR and CDR2 is FQNEAQ in the germline V gene (reference sequence). CDR3 amino acids: CASTPRGAGSGANVLTF. The CDR3 DNA reads as TGTGCCAGCACCCCCCGGGGGGCTGGCTCTGGGGCCAACGTCCTGACTTTC.

The V and J genes are TRBV7-9 and TRBJ1-3; D is uncertain. This CDR3 comprises 15 residues. V gave up 1 base and J gave up 0 bases, with 7 bases separating them. From germline, CDR1 is SEHNR and CDR2 FQNEAQ (reference sequence). CDR3 residues: CASSLDRSSGNTIYF. The CDR3, as DNA: TGTGCCAGCAGCTTAGATCGTAGCTCTGGAAACACCATATATTTT.

The V call is TRBV2, the J call TRBJ1-5; D unresolved. Germline V gives CDR1 SNHLY, CDR2 FYNNEI. This CDR3 is built from 13 residues. V was clipped by 3 bases and J by 5 bases, with 8 bases between them. The CDR3 here is CASSDKGYQPQHF. For the CDR3, the DNA is TGTGCCAGCAGTGATAAGGGTTATCAGCCCCAGCATTTT. The full variable domain, rest sourced from reference TRBV2 and TRBJ1-5, is EPEVTQTPSHQVTQMGQEVILRCVPISNHLYFYWYRQILGQKVEFLVSFYNNEISEKSEIFDDQFSVERPDGSNFTLKIRSTKLEDSAMYFCASSDKGYQPQHFGDGTRLSIL.

The J gene is TRBJ2-5, the V gene TRBV27, with 9 positions matching TRBD1. Trimming removed 2 bases from V and 6 bases from J; junction bases left unmatched: 4. CDR3 length: 14 residues. Germline V gene data show CDR1 as MNHEY and CDR2 as SMNVEV (reference sequence). CDR3 amino acids: CASSLTGGCKTQYF. CDR3 DNA: TGTGCCAGCAGTTTAACAGGGGGCTGCAAGACCCAGTACTTC.

The chain couples TRBV7-9 to TRBJ1-2; D is ambiguous. V lost 4 bases and J 4 bases, leaving 10 bases between the germline ends. The CDR3 spans 13 residues. CDR1 and CDR2 from the germline V gene are SEHNR and FQNEAQ (reference sequence). The CDR3 region is CASSSVSLYGYTF. DNA for the CDR3: TGTGCCAGCAGCTCGGTTTCCCTCTATGGCTACACCTTC.

The chain uses TRBV7-2 and TRBJ2-3, with 7 bases lining up with TRBD2. CDR3 length: 14 residues. The V segment lost 3 bases and the J segment 4 bases; nucleotides outside the gene matches: 4. Germline V gives CDR1 SGHTA, CDR2 FQGNSA. The CDR3 spells CASSFGGRADTQYF. CDR3 in DNA: TGTGCCAGCAGCTTCGGCGGGAGAGCAGATACGCAGTATTTT.

As regards this clone: Different DNA sequences within this sample yield the same CDR3. The rearrangement uses TRBV5-1 and TRBJ2-3; 7 bases map to TRBD2. The CDR3 contains 13 residues. Germline V lookup: CDR1 SGHRS, CDR2 YFSETQ. Germline trimming cut 4 bases from V and 5 bases from J; bases unmatched to any gene: 4. The CDR3 bases are TGCGCCAGCAGCAGGGAGGGAGGAGATACGCAGTATTTT. This codes for CASSREGGDTQYF. The complete variable domain, with remaining parts taken from reference TRBV5-1 and TRBJ2-3, reads KAGVTQTPRYLIKTRGQQVTLSCSPISGHRSVSWYQQTPGQGLQFLFEYFSETQRNKGNFPGRFSGRQFSNSRSEMNVSTLELGDSALYLCASSREGGDTQYFGPGTRLTVL.

This sequence joins TRBV29-1 and TRBJ2-5; 9 bases match TRBD1. The germline V gene encodes CDR1 SQVTM and CDR2 ANQGSEA. The length of the CDR3 is 13 residues. The V segment lost 7 bases and the J segment 5 bases; nucleotides outside the gene matches: 8. The CDR3 here is CSAKGTGKETQYF. The CDR3, as DNA: TGCAGCGCAAAAGGGACAGGGAAGGAGACCCAGTACTTC. The variable domain in full, with the rest retrieved from reference TRBV29-1 and TRBJ2-5, is SAVISQKPSRDICQRGTSLTIQCQVDSQVTMMFWYRQQPGQSLTLIATANQGSEATYESGFVIDKFPISRPNLTFSTLTVSNMSPEDSSIYLCSAKGTGKETQYFGPGTRLLVL.

V and J are TRBV6-6 and TRBJ2-7, with TRBD2 identical over 7 bases. The CDR3 is made up of 14 amino acids. Germline lookup yields CDR1 MNHNY and CDR2 SVGAGI (reference sequence). The trim removed 5 bases at V and 6 bases at J, leaving 10 bases unmatched. The CDR3 region has the DNA TGTGCCAGCAGTCCACTAGCGTCAAGCCCCGAGCAGTACTTC. This translates into CASSPLASSPEQYF.

The chain uses TRBV11-2 and TRBJ2-2, with TRBD1 matching 7 bases. Germline-derived CDR1 and CDR2 are SGHAT and FQNNGV. The CDR3 totals 14 residues. V gave up 0 bases and J gave up 7 bases; unmatched junction bases: 2. The CDR3 nucleotides are TGTGCCAGCAGCTTAGATAACAGGGGCGGGGAGCTGTTTTTT. Translating it yields CASSLDNRGGELFF.

The chain has TRBV2 and TRBJ1-1; weak D call: TRBD1 (6 bases). Trimming shortened V by 8 bases and J by 6 bases, and 16 bases separated the two germline ends. In germline, CDR1 is SNHLY, CDR2 FYNNEI. The length of the CDR3 is 13 residues. The CDR3 sequence is CASSAGVRAEAFF. The CDR3 DNA reads as TGTGCCAGCTCCGCAGGGGTTAGAGCTGAAGCTTTCTTT.

This clone was seen once. This CDR3 is CASSRQEGDTEAFF. The CDR3 DNA follows: TGTGCCAGCAGTCGACAGGAGGGGGACACTGAAGCTTTCTTT. The V and J genes are TRBV6-9 and TRBJ1-1, with D possibly being TRBD1 (6 bases). The germline CDR1 and CDR2 sequences are MNHGY and SVAAGI. Trimming removed 5 bases at V and 3 bases at J, with 13 bases between. CDR3 length: 14 residues.

The chain recombines TRBV19 with TRBJ1-1, with 9 positions matching TRBD1. Germline V gene data show CDR1 as LNHDA and CDR2 as SQIVND (reference sequence). Losses at the gene ends were 3 bases for V and 6 bases for J; bases not matched to a gene: 5. CDR3 length equals 14 residues. As DNA, the CDR3 is TGTGCCAGTAGTATGGACCGGGACAGGGCTGAAGCTTTCTTT. Its translation: CASSMDRDRAEAFF.

This clone was found once. The DNA of the CDR3 is TGTGCCAGCAGTCCCCACGGACAGCCTTCCTATGGCTACACCTTC. Translated, it gives CASSPHGQPSYGYTF. V gene TRBV28 combines with J gene TRBJ1-2; the D gene is possibly TRBD1 (6 bases). CDR1 and CDR2 from the germline V gene are MDHEN and SYDVKM. The CDR3 covers 15 residues. V lost 5 bases, J lost 4 bases, and 17 bases lay in between.

The gene calls are TRBV28 and TRBJ2-7; 7 bases map to TRBD1. Germline CDR1 MDHEN, CDR2 SYDVKM. The CDR3 has 15 residues. Unmatched junction bases numbered 14, after V lost 5 bases and J lost 7 bases. CDR3 nucleotide sequence: TGTGCCAGCAGTCTCTATCGACAGGGCCTGAGGGAGCAGTACTTC. Amino acids: CASSLYRQGLREQYF.

In its sample, this clone was seen once. J is TRBJ2-7 and V is TRBV5-6; D is undetermined. Germline V CDR1 and CDR2: SGHDT, YYEEEE. V was cut by 0 bases and J by 3 bases, with 16 bases left in between. This CDR3 contains 16 residues. CDR3 amino acids: CASSLEFSERRYEQYF. In nucleotides, the CDR3 is TGTGCCAGCAGCTTGGAATTCTCGGAGAGGCGCTACGAGCAGTACTTC.

The chain has TRBV19 and TRBJ2-1; maybe TRBD1 (6 bases). Germline CDR1 reads LNHDA; CDR2 reads SQIVND (reference sequence). The CDR3 spans 15 residues. Trimming took 5 bases from V and 3 from J, leaving 14 bases between them. CDR3 residues: CASSFDRLFYNEQFF. CDR3 DNA sequence: TGTGCCAGTAGTTTTGACAGGTTATTCTACAATGAGCAGTTCTTC.

The J gene is TRBJ2-7, the V gene TRBV6-6; either TRBD1 or TRBD2 may fit D (5 bases each). Between the trimmed V and J ends, which lost 11 bases and 3 bases, there was a span of 14 bases. Germline lookup yields CDR1 MNHNY and CDR2 SVGAGI (reference sequence). The length of the CDR3 is 12 residues. Written as DNA, the CDR3 is TGTGCCTCTGGGACCGCCTTCTACGAGCAGTACTTC. This sequence encodes CASGTAFYEQYF.

The genes are TRBV6-8 and TRBJ2-7; D may be TRBD1 (6 bases). Germline assignment: CDR1 MNHGY and CDR2 SAAAGT. V was pared by 3 bases and J by 6 bases, with 9 bases between. The CDR3 contains 12 residues. The CDR3 reads CASSYTGPEQYF. The CDR3 DNA follows: TGTGCCAGCAGTTATACAGGGCCCGAGCAGTACTTC.

CDR3 loop: CASSLGQGGYTEAFF. The CDR3 nucleotides read TGTGCCAGTAGTCTAGGACAGGGAGGATACACTGAAGCTTTCTTT. The chain uses TRBV19 and TRBJ1-1; TRBD1 aligns across 8 bases. This CDR3 contains 15 residues. Germline assignment: CDR1 LNHDA and CDR2 SQIVND (reference sequence). The V and J ends lost 5 bases and 3 bases, in that order; junction bases with no gene match: 8. Full variable domain (missing parts from reference TRBV19 and TRBJ1-1): DGGITQSPKYLFRKEGQNVTLSCEQNLNHDAMYWYRQDPGQGLRLIYYSQIVNDFQKGDIAEGYSVSREKKESFPLTVTSAQKNPTAFYLCASSLGQGGYTEAFFGQGTRLTVV.

The chain recombines TRBV6-6 with TRBJ1-1; D is possibly TRBD1 (6 bases). CDR3 size: 15 residues. The V end lost 0 bases, the J end lost 3 bases, and 11 bases lay between the germline ends. Germline loops: CDR1 MNHNY, CDR2 SVGAGI (reference sequence). The CDR3 DNA follows: TGTGCCAGCAGTTACTCCCAGGGGCCGGACACTGAAGCTTTCTTT. Translated, it gives CASSYSQGPDTEAFF.

V is TRBV29-1 and J is TRBJ1-5, with D uncertain. Trimming left V 8 bases short and J 2 bases short, with 10 bases between. The CDR3 totals 12 residues. Germline CDR1 is SQVTM and CDR2 is ANQGSEA. DNA for the CDR3: TGCAGCTCCCAATTTGGCAATCAGCCCCAGCATTTT. It is translated as CSSQFGNQPQHF.

The rearrangement uses TRBV6-1 and TRBJ1-5, with 9 bases matching TRBD1. Germline V CDR1 and CDR2: MNHNS, SASEGT. CDR3 length: 15 residues. Unmatched junction bases numbered 10, after V lost 6 bases and J lost 7 bases. The CDR3 sequence: CASRIGDREGQPQHF. The CDR3 nucleotides read TGTGCCAGCAGGATAGGGGACAGGGAGGGCCAGCCCCAGCATTTT.